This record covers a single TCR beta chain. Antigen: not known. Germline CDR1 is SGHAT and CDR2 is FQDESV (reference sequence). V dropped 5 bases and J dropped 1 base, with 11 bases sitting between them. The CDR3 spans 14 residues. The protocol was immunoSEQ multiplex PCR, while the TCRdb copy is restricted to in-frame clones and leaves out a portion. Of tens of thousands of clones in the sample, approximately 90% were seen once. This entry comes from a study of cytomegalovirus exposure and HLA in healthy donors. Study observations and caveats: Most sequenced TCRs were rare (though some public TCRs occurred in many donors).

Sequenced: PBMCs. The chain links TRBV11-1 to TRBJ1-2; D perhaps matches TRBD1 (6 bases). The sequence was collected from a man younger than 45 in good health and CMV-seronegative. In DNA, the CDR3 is TGTGCCAGCAGCGACCGACAGGTTAACTATGGCTACACCTTC. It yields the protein CASSDRQVNYGYTF.